Sequencing of this T cell receptor beta chain was carried out in a study of blood T cells in healthy people across ages. The overall study: Template switching retrieved approximately one barcoded beta molecule for each two T cells. Study-level findings and limits: Those diversity estimates obtained from one million T cells were thought to be underestimates.

A second PCR, run for roughly 7 to 11 cycles, used a sample-barcoded 5' primer plus a J-beta primer mix. MiXCR, applied by TCRdb to the 5' RACE reads, yields one record per CDR3 protein. The profile shows 800,000 to 950,000 distinct CDR3 sequences, roughly 50% of them singletons. The V gene's germline CDR1 is LGHDT and CDR2 YNNKEL (reference sequence). Trimming took 4 bases from V and 5 from J; bases not matched to a gene: 10. The CDR3 sequence is 15 residues long. Notes on this clonotype: As yet, its antigen is unknown.

There were at least 6 micrograms of total RNA extracted from every sample. Source material: blood. This receptor was taken from a man aged 25-45 years in good health. V is TRBV3-1 and J is TRBJ2-7; 8 positions agree with TRBD1. CDR3 DNA: TGTGCCAGCAGCCTGGGAGCAGGGGGCGTTGACGAGCAGTACTTC. It translates to CASSLGAGGVDEQYF.